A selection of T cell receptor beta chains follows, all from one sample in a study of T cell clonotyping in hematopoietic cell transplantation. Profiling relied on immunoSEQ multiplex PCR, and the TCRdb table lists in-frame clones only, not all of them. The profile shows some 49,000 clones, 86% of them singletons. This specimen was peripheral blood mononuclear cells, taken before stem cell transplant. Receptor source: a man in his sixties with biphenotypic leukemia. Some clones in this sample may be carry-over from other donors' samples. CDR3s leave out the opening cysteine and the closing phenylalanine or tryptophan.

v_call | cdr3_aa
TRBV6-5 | ASSYSSGRETQY
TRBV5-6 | ASAGAPFPQETQY
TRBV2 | ASSEALGGVYGYT
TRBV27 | ASSRGAFGELF
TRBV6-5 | ASSSLHSNQPQH
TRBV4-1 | ASSQGTGSNQPQH
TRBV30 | ASEKKREGYEQY
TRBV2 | ASSEWSGGLDTGNTIY
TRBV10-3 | ATRQGPVTEAL
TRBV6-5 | ASSYSQSGTLKF
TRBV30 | AWSVDMDPDTGELF
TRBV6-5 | ASARGQETQY
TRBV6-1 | ASSRDFFYEQY
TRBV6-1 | ASSEGSNYEQY
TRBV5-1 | ASSLVGGENTEAF
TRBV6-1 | ASSGQREGRGGELF
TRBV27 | ASSLNSANTGELF
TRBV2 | ASSERGGGGSWEQF
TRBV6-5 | ASSSLAGGYNEQF